A selection of T cell receptor beta chains follows, all from one sample in a study of shared clonotypes between healthy human individuals. Assay: immunoSEQ multiplex PCR; the TCRdb copy retains only in-frame clones and omits some. The table has around 2,000,000 clones, about 95% seen once. Sequenced: naive CD8+ T cells sorted from blood. The receptors here all came from a man between 18 and 29 years old in good health. CDR3s include the opening cysteine and the closing phenylalanine or tryptophan. A D gene is named only where the DNA matches it firmly. Expanded clones get a size class; other rows say once, few or many, or leave the size out.

TRBJ1-1	-	-	TRBV10-2	CASSEDVAEAFF	TGCGCCAGCAGCGAGGACGTGGCTGAAGCTTTCTTT
TRBJ1-2	TRBD1	-	TRBV6-5	CASSYRGEGANYGYTF	TGTGCCAGCAGTTACCGGGGTGAGGGGGCAAACTATGGCTACACCTTC
TRBJ2-1	TRBD1	-	TRBV6-1	CASSDSGQSGNEQFF	TGTGCCAGCAGCGATTCGGGACAGTCTGGCAATGAGCAGTTCTTC
TRBJ2-1	-	once	TRBV6-6	CASGHYEQFF	TGTGCCAGCGGTCACTATGAGCAGTTCTTC
TRBJ1-2	-	-	TRBV19	CASGQYYGYTF	TGTGCCAGCGGACAATACTATGGCTACACCTTC
TRBJ2-3	TRBD2	-	TRBV7-9	CASSPPGLAEITDTQYF	TGTGCCAGCAGCCCCCCGGGACTAGCGGAAATCACAGATACGCAGTATTTT
TRBJ2-7	-	once	TRBV4-1	CASSPRQDSYEQYF	TGCGCCAGCAGCCCCCGACAGGATTCCTACGAGCAGTACTTC
TRBJ1-5	-	few	TRBV28	CASLGPAIDQPQHF	TGTGCCAGCTTGGGGCCCGCCATCGATCAGCCCCAGCATTTT
TRBJ2-7	-	-	TRBV10-1	CASSEIRCAWGESYEQYF	TGCGCCAGCAGTGAGATAAGATGCGCCTGGGGAGAGTCCTACGAGCAGTACTTC
TRBJ2-7	TRBD2	-	TRBV20-1	CSALAVGEQYF	TGCAGTGCTCTAGCGGTGGGGGAGCAGTACTTC
TRBJ1-1	TRBD1	-	TRBV11-2	CASRQRNRGLDTEAFF	TGTGCCAGCAGACAAAGGAACAGGGGGCTTGACACTGAAGCTTTCTTT
TRBJ2-1	TRBD1	-	TRBV6-1	CASSGRDSPYNEQFF	TGTGCCAGCAGTGGCCGGGACAGCCCTTACAATGAGCAGTTCTTC
TRBJ1-4	-	-	TRBV4-3	CASSPETTNEKLFF	TGCGCCAGCAGCCCTGAGACAACTAATGAAAAACTGTTTTTT
TRBJ1-3	-	once	TRBV7-9	CASSAAVRSSGNTIYF	TGTGCCAGCAGCGCGGCCGTCAGGAGCTCTGGAAACACCATATATTTT
TRBJ2-1	-	-	TRBV6-5	CASSQTGSNEQFF	TGTGCCAGCAGCCAGACTGGGAGCAATGAGCAGTTCTTC
TRBJ1-1	TRBD1	-	TRBV4-1	CASSQERRGHTEAFF	TGCGCCAGCAGCCAAGAGCGCAGGGGGCACACTGAAGCTTTCTTT
TRBJ2-7	TRBD1	-	TRBV4-3	CASSQGDSVSYEQYF	TGCGCCAGCAGCCAAGGGGACAGCGTCTCCTACGAGCAGTACTTC
TRBJ1-2	-	once	TRBV7-2	CASSPPVSYGYTF	TGTGCCAGCAGCCCACCAGTATCCTATGGCTACACCTTC
TRBJ1-5	-	few	TRBV25-1	CASSEYSGVDQPQHF	TGTGCCAGCAGTGAATATTCAGGGGTCGACCAGCCCCAGCATTTT
TRBJ1-4	-	-	TRBV4-1	CASSQGYLQEKLFF	TGCGCCAGCAGCCAGGGATACTTGCAAGAAAAACTGTTTTTT
TRBJ2-7	TRBD1	-	TRBV7-9	CASSSGPGGDSGQYF	TGTGCCAGCAGCTCCGGACCAGGGGGCGATAGTGGGCAGTACTTC
TRBJ2-7	-	-	TRBV5-4	CASSPSGSPYEQYF	TGTGCCAGCAGCCCCTCAGGGAGTCCCTACGAGCAGTACTTC
TRBJ1-1	-	-	TRBV15	CATSSWTANTEAFF	TGTGCCACCAGCAGCTGGACAGCGAACACTGAAGCTTTCTTT
TRBJ2-7	-	-	TRBV28	CASSLSPRTVSYEQYF	TGTGCCAGCAGTTTATCCCCTAGGACCGTCTCCTACGAGCAGTACTTC
TRBJ2-1	-	-	TRBV11-2	CASSLASGPYNEQFF	TGTGCCAGCAGCTTAGCCAGCGGGCCGTACAATGAGCAGTTCTTC
TRBJ2-2	TRBD2	-	TRBV19	CASSIVSGDTGELFF	TGTGCCAGTAGTATAGTTAGCGGGGACACCGGGGAGCTGTTTTTT